The clone carrying this T cell receptor (beta chain) was detected a few times. Its antigen is not identified. The germline gives CDR1 SNHLY, CDR2 FYNNEI. The CDR3 runs to 17 residues. V lost 6 bases, J lost 2 bases, and 21 bases lay in between. This sample was included in a study of post-analysis software for immune sequencing data. Overall study context: Several disease courses (relapsing-remitting, secondary progressive and progressive-relapsing) of multiple sclerosis were included.

The study's findings and limits: Normalized Chao1 diversity in multiple sclerosis patients fell significantly below that of controls. Patients had higher frequencies than controls of about five TRBV segments, including TRBV5-6, TRBV5-1 and TRBV20-1. Samples from a shared batch, those prepared together, strongly co-clustered by F measure.

cDNA libraries for TCR beta contained unique molecular identifiers. In TCRdb, the PCR reads were re-called with MiXCR into one record per CDR3 protein. The sample has 700,000 to 800,000 distinct CDR3 sequences, just under 30% seen once. The rearrangement links TRBV2 to TRBJ2-3; D ambiguous. The TCR was taken from a girl aged 10 to 17 with multiple sclerosis. What was sequenced was blood. CDR3 DNA: TGTGCCAGCAGCCGAGCTTCTGTTGCGCGGTCCACAGATACGCAGTATTTT. This translates into CASSRASVARSTDTQYF.